Following are 22 T cell receptor beta chains from one sample sequenced in a study of blood T cells in healthy people across ages. Using a J-beta primer mix together with a sample-barcoded 5' primer, a second PCR was run for about 7 to 12 cycles. In TCRdb, the 5' RACE reads were re-called with MiXCR into one record per CDR3 protein. The table records over a million distinct CDR3 sequences, under 45% of them present only once. Sequencing was performed on blood. Receptors originate from a woman aged 60-75 years in good health.

The V call is TRBV7-9, the J call TRBJ2-4; unclear D gene. Trimming removed 0 bases at V and 13 bases at J, with 10 bases between. The length of the CDR3 is 12 residues. Germline lookup yields CDR1 SEHNR and CDR2 FQNEAQ (reference sequence). CDR3 residues: CASSLAVHGQYF. DNA of the CDR3: TGTGCCAGCAGCTTAGCGGTCCATGGGCAGTACTTC.

This chain connects TRBV20-1 to TRBJ2-1; 10 positions match TRBD1. Per the germline V gene, CDR1 is DFQATT and CDR2 is SNEGSKA (reference sequence). The CDR3 sequence is 15 residues long. The V gene end was trimmed by 2 bases and the J gene end by 9 bases; junction bases not matched to a gene: 10. CDR3 in amino acids: CSARMVGTGVGEQFF. Here the CDR3 DNA reads TGCAGTGCTAGAATGGTCGGGACAGGGGTTGGTGAGCAGTTCTTC.

This sequence joins TRBV28 and TRBJ2-5; the D gene is possibly TRBD1 (6 bases). The DNA end lines up better with TRBJ2-4; the J call may be wrong. The germline gives CDR1 MDHEN, CDR2 SYDVKM. The CDR3 sequence is 13 residues long. Here the CDR3 reads CASSFRQGNIQYF. The CDR3 nucleotides read TGTGCCAGCAGTTTCCGGCAGGGGAACATTCAGTACTTC.

The chain uses TRBV14 and TRBJ2-1; 7 bases line up with TRBD1. Germline V gives CDR1 SGHDN, CDR2 FVKESK. The CDR3 totals 19 residues. J lost 7 bases, V lost 0 bases, and 18 bases had no gene match. CDR3 protein: CASSQDEISRTGRVNEQFF. As DNA, the CDR3 is TGTGCCAGCAGCCAAGATGAAATTTCGAGGACAGGACGTGTTAATGAGCAGTTCTTC.

The table lists this clonotype with a count of one. This chain connects TRBV19 to TRBJ2-7; no clear D. Germline values: CDR1 LNHDA, CDR2 SQIVND (reference sequence). The CDR3 is made up of 12 amino acids. Trimming removed 2 bases from V and 7 bases from J, with 9 bases in between. In nucleotides, the CDR3 is TGTGCCAGTAGTATACTACGTAATGAGCAGTACTTC. As protein: CASSILRNEQYF.

At least ten counts were recorded for this clonotype. V gene TRBV29-1 combines with J gene TRBJ2-3; 10 nucleotides align to TRBD2. V was pared by 3 bases and J by 6 bases, with 9 bases of the junction left unmatched. The CDR3 is 15 amino acids. Germline V gene sequence: CDR1 SQVTM, CDR2 ANQGSEA. The CDR3, as DNA: TGCAGCGTTGATCGGTCTAGCGGGAGTTGGGATACGCAGTATTTT. This codes for CSVDRSSGSWDTQYF.

For this clonotype: At one of its ends the junction is not consistent with the germline gene, which may arise from a read error. V and J are TRBV6-1 and TRBJ2-4; tentative D call: TRBD1 (5 bases). Germline loops: CDR1 MNHNS, CDR2 SASEGT. The CDR3 totals 11 residues. The CDR3 nucleotides are TGTGCCTGCAGGGTTAAAAACATTCAGTACTTC. This gives the protein CACRVKNIQYF.

This clonotype showed up many times. The chain couples TRBV7-2 to TRBJ2-5; no clear D gene. The CDR3 loop spans 10 amino acids. The V gene lost 8 bases and the J gene lost 5 bases, with 6 bases spanning the gap. Germline V CDR1 and CDR2: SGHTA, FQGNSA. The CDR3 DNA reads as TGTGCCAGCGGATTGGAGACCCAGTACTTC. This translates into CASGLETQYF. The whole variable domain, remainder taken from reference TRBV7-2 and TRBJ2-5, is GAGVSQSPSNKVTEKGKDVELRCDPISGHTALYWYRQSLGQGLEFLIYFQGNSAPDKSGLPSDRFSAERTGGSVSTLTIQRTQQEDSAVYLCASGLETQYFGPGTRLLVL.

The chain employs TRBV18 and TRBJ2-5, with 12 bases matching TRBD2. The J call is uncertain, as TRBJ2-7 better fits the DNA end. CDR1 and CDR2 from the germline V gene are KGHSH and LQKENI. The CDR3 sequence is 19 residues long. CDR3 region: CASSPSGVTSGRLSYEQYF. CDR3 nucleotides: TGTGCCAGCTCCCCAAGCGGCGTGACTAGCGGGAGATTAAGCTACGAGCAGTACTTC.

This chain joins TRBV7-6 and TRBJ2-3, with TRBD2 matching over 11 bases. Germline V CDR1 and CDR2: SGHVS, FNYEAQ. This CDR3 is 17 amino acids long. V lost 5 bases and J lost 3; bases outside the gene matches: 10. The CDR3 is CASSPHRLAGGTDTQYF. Here the CDR3 DNA reads TGTGCCAGCAGCCCCCACCGGCTAGCGGGAGGTACAGATACGCAGTATTTT.

The chain combines TRBV20-1 with TRBJ1-6; 8 bases fit TRBD1. V was pared by 0 bases and J by 2 bases, with 6 bases of the junction left unmatched. CDR1 is DFQATT, CDR2 SNEGSKA, per germline (reference sequence). This CDR3 has 17 amino acids. CDR3 region: CSARDHGQGAYNSPLHF. The CDR3 DNA sequence: TGCAGTGCTAGAGATCATGGACAGGGCGCCTATAATTCACCCCTCCACTTT.

This clonotype showed up just a few times. V is TRBV10-3 and J is TRBJ2-1; TRBD2 agrees at 9 bases. Germline CDR1 and CDR2: ENHRY and SYGVKD. After removal of 4 bases from V and 7 bases from J, the junction contained 8 bases not matched to a gene. This CDR3 spans 15 amino acids. The CDR3 DNA reads TGTGCCATCAGTGGAGTAGCGGGAGTGGGGAATGAGCAGTTCTTC. It encodes CAISGVAGVGNEQFF.

This chain connects TRBV27 to TRBJ2-5, with D unclear. Germline CDR1 and CDR2: MNHEY and SMNVEV (reference sequence). V lost 3 bases and J 4 bases, leaving 9 bases between the germline ends. The CDR3 runs to 13 residues. CDR3 in amino acids: CASSFGWSETQYF. The CDR3 DNA follows: TGTGCCAGCAGTTTCGGGTGGTCAGAGACCCAGTACTTC.

This chain uses TRBV29-1 with TRBJ2-7, with D perhaps given as TRBD1 or TRBD2 (5 bases each). Germline V gene data show CDR1 as SQVTM and CDR2 as ANQGSEA. The V end was cut by 6 bases, the J end by 5 bases, with 14 bases between. The CDR3 has 12 amino acids. CDR3 residues: CSVERGSHEQYF. In DNA, the CDR3 is TGCAGCGTCGAGAGGGGATCACACGAGCAGTACTTC.

V is TRBV11-2 and J is TRBJ1-4; D is uncertain. The CDR3 consists of 15 residues. Germline V gene lookup returns CDR1 SGHAT and CDR2 FQNNGV. V was trimmed by 1 base and J by 8 bases, leaving 14 bases between them. CDR3 protein: CASSLGWAEVEKLFF. The DNA of the CDR3 is TGTGCCAGCAGCTTAGGGTGGGCAGAGGTCGAAAAACTGTTTTTT.

This clonotype turned up a few times. The rearrangement joins TRBV6-6 to TRBJ1-2; TRBD1 aligns across 8 bases. This CDR3 region has 14 residues. Germline CDR1 and CDR2: MNHNY and SVGAGI (reference sequence). After removal of 5 bases from V and 8 bases from J, the junction contained 10 bases not matched to a gene. This chain's CDR3 is CASSTGQGDRGYTF. CDR3 coding DNA: TGTGCCAGCAGTACCGGACAGGGTGATAGAGGCTACACCTTC.

This clonotype was picked up a small number of times. J is TRBJ1-3 and V is TRBV7-2, with D possibly TRBD1 on 5 matching bases. Germline lookup yields CDR1 SGHTA and CDR2 FQGNSA. The length of the CDR3 is 15 residues. Trimming left V 1 base short and J 2 bases short, with 9 bases between. The CDR3, as DNA: TGTGCCAGCAGCTTAGGTGCAGGGACTGGAAACACCATATATTTT. Its protein product is CASSLGAGTGNTIYF.

This clonotype was detected many times. The chain is built from TRBV25-1 and TRBJ2-5; a weak D match, TRBD2 (5 bases). This CDR3 is built from 14 residues. V lost 6 bases and J 0 bases, leaving 11 bases between the germline ends. Germline V CDR1 and CDR2: MGHDK, SYGVNS. CDR3 sequence: CASRLSGYQETQYF. In DNA form, the CDR3 reads TGTGCCAGCAGACTTTCGGGGTACCAAGAGACCCAGTACTTC.

The rearrangement joins TRBV7-9 to TRBJ2-7; 7 bases line up with TRBD1. Trimming at V came to 2 bases and at J to 0 bases, leaving 7 bases not matched to a gene. The CDR3 runs to 16 residues. Germline-derived CDR1 and CDR2 are SEHNR and FQNEAQ (reference sequence). CDR3 amino acids: CASSLYAGGSSYEQYF. CDR3 DNA: TGTGCCAGCAGCTTATATGCAGGGGGAAGCTCCTACGAGCAGTACTTC.

This clonotype was observed a few times. CDR3 DNA: TGCAGTGCTGACCGGGACAGTAGCTCCTACGAGCAGTACTTC. Protein product: CSADRDSSSYEQYF. The chain combines TRBV20-1 with TRBJ2-7; 7 bases align to TRBD1. CDR3 length equals 14 residues. V shed 5 bases and J 0 bases; nucleotides not matched to a gene: 7. Germline V gene sequence: CDR1 DFQATT, CDR2 SNEGSKA (reference sequence).

This sequence joins TRBV3-1 and TRBJ2-4; D is ambiguous. Gene TRBJ2-7 matches the end of the DNA better, so the J call may be wrong. CDR3 length: 16 residues. Germline values: CDR1 LGHDT, CDR2 YNNKEL (reference sequence). The CDR3, as DNA: TGTGCCAGCAGCATTAGGCAAGTGACAAGACTCTACGAGCAGTACTTC. Protein product: CASSIRQVTRLYEQYF.

Concerning this clonotype itself: Germline and junction disagree at one end, which may indicate a read error. The chain is built from TRBV4-1 and TRBJ2-1, with D possibly being TRBD2 (6 bases). Per the germline V gene, CDR1 is MGHRA and CDR2 is YSYEKL. The CDR3 sequence is 17 residues long. The CDR3: CVSSQGPAGGTYNEQFF. The CDR3 DNA reads as TGCGTCAGCAGCCAAGGGCCAGCGGGCGGAACCTACAATGAGCAGTTCTTC.